A single sample is the source of the 17 T cell receptor beta chains below, sequenced in a study of molecular identifiers for immune sequencing clone quantification. One entry per CDR3 protein, called by TCRdb with MiXCR from the PCR reads. This sample has hundreds of thousands of distinct CDR3 sequences, with 20% found just once. The specimen was naive CD8+ T cells from blood, with Jurkat cell RNA spiked in. Indicated subset: FACS-sorted CD8+CD4-CCR7+CD45RA+ naive T cells. Receptor source: a human donor in good health. Some libraries in this study had Jurkat cell RNA spiked in.

This clonotype was picked up many times. V gene TRBV28 combines with J gene TRBJ2-7; D is unresolved. This CDR3 region has 11 residues. The germline V gene has CDR1 MDHEN and CDR2 SYDVKM. The V and J ends lost 10 bases and 6 bases respectively, with 13 bases between them. CDR3 nucleotides: TGTGCCACCACATTGAGGCGCGAGCAGTACTTC. It codes for CATTLRREQYF.

The chain links TRBV6-1 to TRBJ1-3; no clear D. This CDR3 region has 15 residues. Germline V CDR1 and CDR2: MNHNS, SASEGT. V shed 1 base and J shed 4 bases, with 11 bases lying between them. The DNA of the CDR3 is TGTGCCAGCAGTGAAGAGAAACTATCCGGAAACACCATATATTTT. It translates to CASSEEKLSGNTIYF.

Details on this clonotype: A much more abundant neighbour one base away suggests this may be a read error. In this CDR3 the conserved last residue, phenylalanine or tryptophan, is missing, so a read error is likely. The CDR3 region is CASSFGGGKTEAFS. The CDR3 nucleotides read TGCGCCAGCAGCTTTGGAGGGGGAAAGACTGAAGCTTTCTCT. The chain recombines TRBV5-1 with TRBJ1-1; possible D gene TRBD1, 6 bases. Germline V gives CDR1 SGHRS, CDR2 YFSETQ. The CDR3 is made up of 14 amino acids. V was trimmed by 2 bases and J by 5 bases, leaving 13 bases between them.

The chain employs TRBV19 and TRBJ1-5; D is possibly TRBD1 (6 bases). Trimming took off 8 bases at V and 1 base at J, with 15 bases between the two ends. The CDR3 is 15 amino acids. The germline CDR1 and CDR2 sequences are LNHDA and SQIVND (reference sequence). This chain's CDR3 is CASGMGGRSNQPQHF. In nucleotides, the CDR3 is TGTGCCAGTGGCATGGGGGGCAGGAGCAATCAGCCCCAGCATTTT. Full variable domain (remainder filled in from reference TRBV19 and TRBJ1-5): DGGITQSPKYLFRKEGQNVTLSCEQNLNHDAMYWYRQDPGQGLRLIYYSQIVNDFQKGDIAEGYSVSREKKESFPLTVTSAQKNPTAFYLCASGMGGRSNQPQHFGDGTRLSIL.

This clonotype has a count of ten or more. The V call is TRBV5-1, the J call TRBJ2-7, with TRBD2 matching 9 bases. Germline V gene lookup returns CDR1 SGHRS and CDR2 YFSETQ. V dropped 0 bases and J dropped 6; count of bases not matched to a gene: 7. This CDR3 has 15 amino acids. Written as DNA, the CDR3 is TGCGCCAGCAGCTTGGGGTCGGGACTAGCTTCCGAGCAGTACTTC. Translated: CASSLGSGLASEQYF.

As to this clonotype: This sequence may be a read error, since a much larger clone differs from it by one base. CDR3 loop: CASSYAAERAGELFF. CDR3 DNA sequence: TGTGCCAGCAGCTACGCCGCGGAAAGGGCCGGGGAGCTGTTTTTT. The chain couples TRBV13 to TRBJ2-2; D is uncertain. The length of the CDR3 is 15 residues. The germline V gene encodes CDR1 PRHDT and CDR2 FYEKMQ (reference sequence). The V end lost 4 bases, the J end lost 6 bases, and 15 bases lay between the germline ends.

This clonotype was counted many times. The rearrangement links TRBV5-4 to TRBJ2-5; TRBD2 aligns across 7 bases. The CDR3 consists of 18 residues. Losses at the gene ends were 0 bases for V and 3 bases for J; bases not matched to a gene: 14. CDR1 SGHNT and CDR2 YYREEE come from the germline V gene (reference sequence). This CDR3 reads CASSLGQGLGLGEETQYF. The CDR3 coding sequence is TGTGCCAGCAGCTTGGGCCAGGGCCTTGGACTAGGCGAAGAGACCCAGTACTTC.

This clonotype has a count of ten or more. The genes are TRBV7-9 and TRBJ2-1; TRBD2 matches at 8 bases. Trimming removed 7 bases from V and 4 bases from J; junction bases left unmatched: 9. The CDR3 is 15 residues long. Germline V lookup: CDR1 SEHNR, CDR2 FQNEAQ (reference sequence). The CDR3 protein is CASIPGLAGYNEQFF. DNA for the CDR3: TGTGCCAGCATCCCTGGGTTAGCGGGGTACAATGAGCAGTTCTTC.

This chain links TRBV9 with TRBJ2-5; TRBD2 matches at 8 bases. With V trimmed by 0 bases and J by 9 bases, 7 bases remained unmatched. Germline CDR1 is SGDLS and CDR2 is YYNGEE. The CDR3 runs to 14 residues. The CDR3 nucleotides read TGTGCCAGCAGCGTAGCCAGTCCGGGAGGGGCCCAGTACTTC. The encoded protein is CASSVASPGGAQYF. The variable domain in full, with the rest retrieved from reference TRBV9 and TRBJ2-5, is DSGVTQTPKHLITATGQRVTLRCSPRSGDLSVYWYQQSLDQGLQFLIQYYNGEERAKGNILERFSAQQFPDLHSELNLSSLELGDSALYFCASSVASPGGAQYFGPGTRLLVL.

This clonotype was counted ten times or more. V and J are TRBV7-9 and TRBJ1-1, with TRBD1 matching over 7 bases. CDR3 length: 13 amino acids. Trimming took 5 bases from V and 7 from J; bases not matched to a gene: 7. Germline CDR1 is SEHNR and CDR2 is FQNEAQ (reference sequence). CDR3 sequence (DNA): TGTGCCAGCAGCCTTAAGGACAGGAATGAAGCTTTCTTT. Amino acids: CASSLKDRNEAFF.

Details on this clonotype: Since a much larger clone is just one base distant, this may be a read error. The chain recombines TRBV20-1 with TRBJ2-7, with unresolved D. V lost 2 bases and J lost 6, with 8 bases in between. The CDR3 contains 11 residues. Germline loops: CDR1 DFQATT, CDR2 SNEGSKA (reference sequence). CDR3 protein: CSARTRCEQYF. The CDR3 DNA follows: TGCAGTGCTAGAACCCGCTGCGAGCAGTACTTC.

This clonotype was recorded at least ten times. The chain uses TRBV5-4 and TRBJ1-5; 9 nucleotides agree with TRBD1. The germline V gene has CDR1 SGHNT and CDR2 YYREEE (reference sequence). V lost 4 bases and J lost 5; bases outside the gene matches: 7. The CDR3 is 15 residues long. In nucleotides, the CDR3 is TGTGCCAGCAGCAACGGACAGGGGTCGGATCAGCCCCAGCATTTT. Translated: CASSNGQGSDQPQHF.

This clonotype was recorded at least ten times. The chain carries TRBV6-2 or TRBV6-3 and TRBJ2-3; possible D gene TRBD2, 5 bases. This CDR3 is built from 14 residues. Trimming removed 6 bases at V and 4 bases at J, with 14 bases between. Germline-derived CDR1 and CDR2 are MNHEY and SVGEGT. Written as DNA, the CDR3 is TGTGCCAGCAGCTGGACTGCTAGCTCAGATACGCAGTATTTT. Amino acid sequence: CASSWTASSDTQYF.

This clonotype has only a few counts. This chain links TRBV7-9 with TRBJ1-1, with a tentative D call TRBD1 (5 bases). From germline, CDR1 is SEHNR and CDR2 FQNEAQ (reference sequence). V was clipped by 1 base and J by 7 bases, with 10 bases between them. The CDR3 is 13 residues long. The CDR3 DNA is TGTGCCAGCAGCTTAGGGGGGGTACGTGAAGCTTTCTTT. Protein sequence: CASSLGGVREAFF.

This clonotype was counted a few times. The gene calls are TRBV28 and TRBJ1-4; 7 bases fit TRBD1. Germline assignment: CDR1 MDHEN and CDR2 SYDVKM. The CDR3 contains 13 residues. V shed 6 bases and J 12 bases; nucleotides not matched to a gene: 10. CDR3 region: CASSWEGGEELFF. CDR3 sequence (DNA): TGTGCCAGCAGCTGGGAAGGGGGCGAGGAACTGTTTTTT. The variable domain in full, with the rest retrieved from reference TRBV28 and TRBJ1-4, is DVKVTQSSRYLVKRTGEKVFLECVQDMDHENMFWYRQDPGLGLRLIYFSYDVKMKEKGDIPEGYSVSREKKERFSLILESASTNQTSMYLCASSWEGGEELFFGSGTQLSVL.

This clonotype occurred once. The chain joins TRBV10-2 to TRBJ2-1, with D unresolved. CDR3 length: 12 amino acids. V was trimmed by 8 bases and J by 5 bases, leaving 10 bases between them. Germline CDR1 is WSHSY and CDR2 is SAAADI. Written as DNA, the CDR3 is TGCGCCAGCCGGTTTGGGGACAATGAGCAGTTCTTC. Its protein is CASRFGDNEQFF.

In this sample, this clonotype turned up many times. The CDR3 sequence: CASSDGQGLEQYF. The CDR3 coding sequence is TGTGCCAGCAGCGATGGACAGGGCTTGGAGCAGTACTTC. The chain carries TRBV28 and TRBJ2-7; 8 positions match TRBD1. The CDR3 runs to 13 residues. Germline V gene lookup returns CDR1 MDHEN and CDR2 SYDVKM. The trim removed 6 bases at V and 7 bases at J, leaving 8 bases unmatched.